This T cell receptor beta chain was sequenced for a study of cytomegalovirus exposure and HLA in healthy donors. Study-level points and caveats: Among TCR beta chains, those listed as cytomegalovirus-associated numbered over 150.

Note on this clone: What it binds is unknown.

CDR1 and CDR2 from the germline V gene are SGHVS and FQNEAQ. Trimming left V 4 bases short and J 4 bases short, with 10 bases between. The CDR3 is made up of 13 amino acids. Some clones are missing from TCRdb's copy, which holds only in-frame ones; the method was immunoSEQ multiplex PCR. The sample lists under 300,000 clones, 90% occurring once. The sequenced sample was PBMCs. This clonotype was obtained from a woman between 18 and 30 years old in good health and CMV-seronegative. The chain has TRBV7-8 and TRBJ1-1, with TRBD1 as a possible D gene (5 bases). The CDR3 sequence is CASSSSQATEAFF. The CDR3 region has the DNA TGTGCCAGCAGCTCGTCACAGGCCACTGAAGCTTTCTTT. Supplemented by reference TRBV7-8 and TRBJ1-1, the full variable domain reads GAGVSQSPRYKVAKRGQDVALRCDPISGHVSLFWYQQALGQGPEFLTYFQNEAQLDKSGLPSDRFFAERPEGSVSTLKIQRTQQEDSAVYLCASSSSQATEAFFGQGTRLTVV.